This is a list of T cell receptor beta chains from one sample in a study of T cell repertoires in cytomegalovirus infection. Each CDR3 protein gets one entry after TCRdb re-called the reads with MiXCR. The data show approximately 240,000 distinct CDR3 sequences, 9% to 15% seen once. Input material: PBMCs. Every receptor here comes from a human donor in good health (CMV status not recorded). Some clones in this sample may be carry-over from other donors' samples. CDR3s include the opening cysteine and the closing phenylalanine or tryptophan. Fields, in order: D gene, V gene, J gene, clone size, CDR3 DNA, CDR3 protein. The D gene is left open where the match is weak. Size values are once, few and many counts, or a class for expanded clones, and some rows have none.

D gene: TRBD1; V gene: TRBV5-1; J gene: TRBJ2-3; clone size: -; CDR3 DNA: TGCGCCAGCAGCGTGGACAGGGCCACAGATACGCAGTATTTT; CDR3 protein: CASSVDRATDTQYF
D gene: -; V gene: TRBV7-3; J gene: TRBJ2-7; clone size: -; CDR3 DNA: TGTGCCAGCAGCTGGCAGGGGGGGCTTAGCTACGAGCAGTACTTC; CDR3 protein: CASSWQGGLSYEQYF
D gene: -; V gene: TRBV7-2; J gene: TRBJ2-5; clone size: few; CDR3 DNA: TGTGCCAGCAGCTCTCGGGCCTTGGAGACCCAGTACTTC; CDR3 protein: CASSSRALETQYF
D gene: TRBD1; V gene: TRBV18; J gene: TRBJ2-1; clone size: few; CDR3 DNA: TGTGCCAGCTCACCACCCCTCGGACAGGTCCGCTACAATGAGCAGTTCTTC; CDR3 protein: CASSPPLGQVRYNEQFF
D gene: TRBD2; V gene: TRBV19; J gene: TRBJ2-1; clone size: few; CDR3 DNA: TGTGCCAGTAAGGAGCGGGAGGCTCACAATGAGCAGTTCTTC; CDR3 protein: CASKEREAHNEQFF
D gene: -; V gene: TRBV9; J gene: TRBJ2-5; clone size: -; CDR3 DNA: TGTGCCAGCAGCGTAGCAGGAGACAGAGGCCAAGAGACCCAGTACTTC; CDR3 protein: CASSVAGDRGQETQYF
D gene: -; V gene: TRBV2; J gene: TRBJ2-6; clone size: -; CDR3 DNA: TGTGCCAGCAGTGTAGCAGGACAGGCCAACGTCCTGACTTTC; CDR3 protein: CASSVAGQANVLTF
D gene: -; V gene: TRBV6-2/TRBV6-3; J gene: TRBJ2-3; clone size: -; CDR3 DNA: TGTGCCAGCAGTTACGACCCCCTGGGGGCCTTTGATACGCAGTATTTT; CDR3 protein: CASSYDPLGAFDTQYF
D gene: -; V gene: TRBV7-2; J gene: TRBJ1-1; clone size: many; CDR3 DNA: TGTGCCAGCAGCTTAGTCGAAGGAGAGACTGAAGCTTTCTTT; CDR3 protein: CASSLVEGETEAFF
D gene: -; V gene: TRBV7-2; J gene: TRBJ2-7; clone size: many; CDR3 DNA: TGTGCCAGCAGCCCCGGTAGGGTTACCTACGAGCAGTACTTC; CDR3 protein: CASSPGRVTYEQYF
D gene: TRBD2; V gene: TRBV11-3; J gene: TRBJ2-1; clone size: many; CDR3 DNA: TGTGCCAGCAGCTCGGGGGGAAGGGACAATGAGCAGTTCTTC; CDR3 protein: CASSSGGRDNEQFF
D gene: TRBD1; V gene: TRBV6-1; J gene: TRBJ2-7; clone size: many; CDR3 DNA: TGTGCCAGCGAAAGGACAGGGGGCGCTGAAAGCTCCTACGAGCAGTACTTC; CDR3 protein: CASERTGGAESSYEQYF
D gene: TRBD1; V gene: TRBV7-3; J gene: TRBJ2-1; clone size: many; CDR3 DNA: TGTGCCAGCAGCCGCCCCTCTGGACAGGGGTCAGCCTACAATGAGCAGTTCTTC; CDR3 protein: CASSRPSGQGSAYNEQFF
D gene: TRBD1; V gene: TRBV7-2; J gene: TRBJ1-4; clone size: many; CDR3 DNA: TGTGCCAGCAGCTCCCCCCAGGGGGGAGGCGAAAAACTGTTTTTT; CDR3 protein: CASSSPQGGGEKLFF
D gene: -; V gene: TRBV7-6; J gene: TRBJ1-1; clone size: -; CDR3 DNA: TGTGCCAGCAGCTTACCCCAGGGGACTGAAGCTTTCTTT; CDR3 protein: CASSLPQGTEAFF
D gene: TRBD1; V gene: TRBV7-2; J gene: TRBJ1-6; clone size: many; CDR3 DNA: TGTGCCAGCAGCTTAGTAAATGTTTTGGGACAGGTGTTCCGAACCCTCCACTTT; CDR3 protein: CASSLVNVLGQVFRTLHF
D gene: -; V gene: TRBV7-9; J gene: TRBJ2-7; clone size: many; CDR3 DNA: TGTGCCAGCAGCGCCGGGCTGTCGGGCGAGCAGTACTTC; CDR3 protein: CASSAGLSGEQYF
D gene: -; V gene: TRBV29-1; J gene: TRBJ2-4; clone size: once; CDR3 DNA: TGCAGCGTCCCCGAGGGTCCGGGACATTTAGCCAAAAACATTCAGTACTTC; CDR3 protein: CSVPEGPGHLAKNIQYF
D gene: -; V gene: TRBV7-2; J gene: TRBJ1-6; clone size: many; CDR3 DNA: TGTGCCAGCAGCTGGGGGGTTCAGAGCTATAATTCACCCCTCCACTTT; CDR3 protein: CASSWGVQSYNSPLHF
D gene: -; V gene: TRBV6-2/TRBV6-3; J gene: TRBJ1-1; clone size: few; CDR3 DNA: TGTGCCAGCAGTTACCGAACAGCCAGGGACACTGAAGCTTTCTTT; CDR3 protein: CASSYRTARDTEAFF
D gene: TRBD2; V gene: TRBV4-2; J gene: TRBJ2-7; clone size: -; CDR3 DNA: TGTGCCAGCAGCCAAGCTCAGCGGGGGGCCTACGAGCAGTACTTC; CDR3 protein: CASSQAQRGAYEQYF
D gene: TRBD2; V gene: TRBV7-9; J gene: TRBJ2-1; clone size: few; CDR3 DNA: TGTGCCAGCAGCCCTCTTGGGGGGGGCAATGAGCAGTTCTTC; CDR3 protein: CASSPLGGGNEQFF
D gene: -; V gene: TRBV19; J gene: TRBJ2-3; clone size: many; CDR3 DNA: TGTGCCAGTAGTCCCATGACAGGTGTAGATACGCAGTATTTT; CDR3 protein: CASSPMTGVDTQYF
D gene: -; V gene: TRBV19; J gene: TRBJ1-5; clone size: many; CDR3 DNA: TGTGCCAGTAGTACAAAAACGGGACTGATGAATCAGCCCCAGCATTTT; CDR3 protein: CASSTKTGLMNQPQHF
D gene: TRBD2; V gene: TRBV5-5; J gene: TRBJ2-1; clone size: -; CDR3 DNA: TGTGCCAGCAGCTTTCGAGCGGGAGGGCCTAACAATGAGCAGTTCTTC; CDR3 protein: CASSFRAGGPNNEQFF